This paragraph reports one T cell receptor beta chain. Surgery cases with the highest brain T cell transcript signatures were chosen for sequencing. At least one anti-epileptic drug was given before surgery. The ends were cut back, 6 bases at V and 3 bases at J, with 12 bases in the middle. Germline V gives CDR1 LNHDA, CDR2 SQIVND (reference sequence). The length of the CDR3 is 13 residues. This entry comes from a study of brain T cells in children with intractable seizures. The repertoire was sequenced with immunoSEQ multiplex PCR; TCRdb's copy has only in-frame clones and lacks some. This table holds roughly 8,300 clones, roughly four fifths found once.

This clonotype was sampled from a boy in the first two years of life with tuberous sclerosis and intractable seizures. The specimen comprised resected brain tissue, sampled at surgery. The chain is built from TRBV19 and TRBJ2-7; possible D gene TRBD1, 6 bases. CDR3 residues: CASRQDSHYEQYF. Here the CDR3 DNA reads TGTGCCAGTAGACAGGACAGCCACTACGAGCAGTACTTC.